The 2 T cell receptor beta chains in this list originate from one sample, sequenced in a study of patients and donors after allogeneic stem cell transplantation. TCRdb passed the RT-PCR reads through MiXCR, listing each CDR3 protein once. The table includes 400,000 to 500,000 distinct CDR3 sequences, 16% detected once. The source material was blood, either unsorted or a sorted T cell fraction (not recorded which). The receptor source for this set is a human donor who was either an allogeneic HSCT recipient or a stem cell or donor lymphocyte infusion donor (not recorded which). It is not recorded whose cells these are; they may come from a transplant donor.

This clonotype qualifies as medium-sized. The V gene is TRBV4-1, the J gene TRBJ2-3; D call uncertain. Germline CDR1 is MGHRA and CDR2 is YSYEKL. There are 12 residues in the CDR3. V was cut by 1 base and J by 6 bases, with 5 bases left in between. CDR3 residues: CASSQVFDTQYF. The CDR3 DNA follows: TGCGCCAGCAGCCAAGTCTTTGATACGCAGTATTTT.

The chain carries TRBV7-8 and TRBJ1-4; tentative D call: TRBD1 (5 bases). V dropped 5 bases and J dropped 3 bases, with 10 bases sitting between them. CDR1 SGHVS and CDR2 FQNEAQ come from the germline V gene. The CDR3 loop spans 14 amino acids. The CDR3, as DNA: TGTGCCAGCAGCCCCAGGGCTCCTAATGAAAAACTGTTTTTT. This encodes CASSPRAPNEKLFF.